This T cell receptor beta chain appears in the sequencing data of a study of T cells after yellow fever vaccination. Study-wide background: It was SMART-Seq v4 Ultra Low Input that prepared the fractions with low cell numbers.

As concerns this clonotype: Antigen: not known. No conserved phenylalanine or tryptophan is present at the end of the CDR3, so a read error is the likely explanation. The DNA is left out, because the CDR3 cannot be placed on it with certainty; the CDR3 is given as TCRdb lists it.

The CDR3 contains 11 residues when both ends are counted. Looked up from germline, CDR1 is SNHLY and CDR2 is FYNNEI. General study points: Sorted repertoires could include abundant contaminating clonotypes from bulk cells. Primary-vaccination clones mostly resurfaced post-booster (about 95% CD4, roughly 90% CD8).

TCR cDNA, made by 5'RACE template switching, carried an added universal primer site and UMIs. Using its own MiXCR run on the 5' RACE reads, TCRdb lists one record per CDR3 protein. The table has about 110,000 distinct CDR3 sequences, 7% to 8.5% seen once; the top ten hold roughly 27%. The sample was CD8+ T cells sorted from PBMCs, taken 45 days after the yellow fever booster vaccination. This sequence joins TRBV2 and TRBJ2-7. The TCR originated in a man younger than 40 who received the YFV17D yellow fever vaccine. CDR3 loop: CASSSMVWVYL.